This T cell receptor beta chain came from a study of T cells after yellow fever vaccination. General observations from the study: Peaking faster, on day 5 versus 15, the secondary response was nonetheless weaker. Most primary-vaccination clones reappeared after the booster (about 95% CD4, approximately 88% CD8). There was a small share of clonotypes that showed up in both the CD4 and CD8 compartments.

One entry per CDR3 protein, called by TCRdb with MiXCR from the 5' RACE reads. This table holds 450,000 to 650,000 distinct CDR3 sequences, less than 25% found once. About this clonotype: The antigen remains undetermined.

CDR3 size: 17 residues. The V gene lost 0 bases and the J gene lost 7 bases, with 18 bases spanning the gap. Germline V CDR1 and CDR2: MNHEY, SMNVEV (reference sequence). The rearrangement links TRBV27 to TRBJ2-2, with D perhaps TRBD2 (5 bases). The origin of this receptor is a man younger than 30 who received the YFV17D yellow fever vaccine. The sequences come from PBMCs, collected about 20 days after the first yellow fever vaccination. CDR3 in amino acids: CASSLSSLLQAGGELFF. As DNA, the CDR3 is TGTGCCAGCAGTTTATCGAGTTTGTTGCAGGCGGGCGGGGAGCTGTTTTTT.